This TCR beta chain derives from a study of T cell responses to AZD1222 COVID-19 vaccine (dated by TCRdb to about 2021). The study in broad terms: TCR sequencing covered roughly 230 trial participants: 200 to 220 given two doses of AZD1222 and around 25 given two doses of MenACWY control vaccine. Enrollment into the trials was organized by age into subgroups of 18-55, 56-69 and 70-plus years, and those subgroups contained roughly 150, 30 and 60 TCR-sequenced participants, respectively. What the work shows at the level of the full study, not this receptor alone: The 56-69-year group was small, and its depth increase did not reach significance, likely because of low power. Conclusions about previously exposed vaccinees are limited because only a handful of AZD1222 recipients were SARS-CoV-2 seropositive at baseline. Because no samples from the day 14 peak response were available, repertoires could be characterized only after the peak T cell response. A significant rise in spike-specific TCR breadth and depth was observed after two AZD1222 doses relative to day 0 and relative to MenACWY recipients. Participants were mostly white British and included more females than males, and it was suggested by the authors that clonal diversity may have been underestimated. CD4 TCRs associated with the vaccine covered the entire spike protein, and the dominant responses were in regions 160-218 and 743-854. Epitopes outside the regions mutated in the B.1.351 and B.1.1.7 variants were reportedly recognized by nearly half of the unique spike-specific TCRs.

The CDR3 sequence holds 14 residues, the cysteine and phenylalanine included. Only CDR3 DNA remains: 42 bases, in frame from the first base. CDR1 and CDR2, per the germline V gene, are SGHTA and FQGNSA. V is trimmed back by 1 base and J by 4 bases, and the junction contains 1 base that no gene match accounts for. The CDR3 regions of human TCRbeta chains were analyzed by immunosequencing. The study's own analysis went as follows. TCRs in the repertoires were compared against a reference library of SARS-CoV-2-specific TCRs that had been generated with the MIRA antigen-specificity platform. Breadth was defined as the fraction of unique TCRs that were SARS-CoV-2-associated, and depth was defined as the fraction of total T cells that were SARS-CoV-2-associated. Using the MIRA data, each spike-specific TCR was mapped to the spike region that the TCR reacts to and placed in a CD4 or CD8 class. Log10-transformed breadth and depth values were compared by one-way ANOVA with Sidak's multiple comparisons tests. In TCRdb, the immuneACCESS table is reduced to in-frame sequences with V and J assigned. These tables do not hold every clone; where another copy was compared, an unresolved V gene accounts for under half, and the others remain unexplained. V, J and clone size reflect that table, while D and trimming were determined from the DNA. The sample includes about 91,000 clones, with more than 85% observed a single time. Approximately 3.1% of the sample belongs to the ten largest clones.

In regard to this clone: The clone's antigen remains unknown. No much larger clone exists at a distance of one base, and base qualities are not known.

Per the publication, the time point label means: about 28 days (+/-7) after the second vaccine dose. AZD1222 recipients given second doses at about 4 weeks or at about 12 weeks were pooled, since spike-specific TCR depth and breadth were not found to differ between the two schedules. Vaccinee samples were obtained from the UK trials COV001 and COV002, which included a single-blind randomized controlled phase 2/3 trial of AZD1222 (ChAdOx1 nCoV-19) in healthy adults. For TCRbeta chain sequencing, PBMC samples from trial participants were taken at day 0 and at day 28 after the second dose. This sequence uses TRBV7-2 and TRBJ1-5; 7 middle bases align to TRBD1. The clonotype originates from an adult who received the AZD1222 COVID-19 vaccine. Here the sequenced sample was peripheral blood, taken 28 days after the second AZD1222 dose. The CDR3 amino acid sequence is: CASSLGGQNQPQHF. The DNA is TGTGCCAGCAGCTTAGGGGGACAGAATCAGCCCCAGCATTTT.